This T cell receptor beta chain was captured by sequencing in a study of cytomegalovirus exposure and HLA in healthy donors. Study results and caveats: High specificity and sensitivity for cytomegalovirus status were reported for the classifier.

This CDR3 is built from 13 residues. Trimming removed 5 bases at V and 2 bases at J, with 7 bases between. Germline CDR1 is MNHEY and CDR2 is SVGAGI. Method: immunoSEQ multiplex PCR; TCRdb's copy keeps in-frame clones and lacks some. Of approximately 70,000 clones in the sample, around 94% are singletons; the top ten hold around 3.5%. Of note for this clone: Its antigen is currently unknown.

Sequencing was carried out using PBMCs. This TCR was sampled from a young woman in good health and CMV-seropositive. The chain is built from TRBV6-5 and TRBJ1-5; D is unclear. The CDR3 loop is CASSRSGNQPQHF. In DNA form, the CDR3 reads TGTGCCAGCAGTCGCAGTGGCAATCAGCCCCAGCATTTT.